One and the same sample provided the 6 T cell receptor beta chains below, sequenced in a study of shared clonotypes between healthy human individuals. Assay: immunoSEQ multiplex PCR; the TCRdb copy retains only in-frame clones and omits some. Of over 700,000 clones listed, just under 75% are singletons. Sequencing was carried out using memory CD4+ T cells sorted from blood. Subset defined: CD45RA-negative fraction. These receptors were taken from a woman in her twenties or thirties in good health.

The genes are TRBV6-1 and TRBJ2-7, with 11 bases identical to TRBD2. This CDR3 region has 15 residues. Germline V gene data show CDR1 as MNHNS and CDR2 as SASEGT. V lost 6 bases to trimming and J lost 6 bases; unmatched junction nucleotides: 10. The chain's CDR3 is CASRGFGTSGSEQYF. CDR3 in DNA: TGTGCCAGCAGGGGGTTCGGGACTAGCGGATCCGAGCAGTACTTC.

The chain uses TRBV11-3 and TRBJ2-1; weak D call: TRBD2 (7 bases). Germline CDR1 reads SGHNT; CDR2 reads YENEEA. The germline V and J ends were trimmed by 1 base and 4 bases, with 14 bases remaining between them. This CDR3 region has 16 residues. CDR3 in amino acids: CASSLGGASGYNEQFF. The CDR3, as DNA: TGTGCCAGCAGCTTAGGGGGGGCTAGCGGTTACAATGAGCAGTTCTTC.

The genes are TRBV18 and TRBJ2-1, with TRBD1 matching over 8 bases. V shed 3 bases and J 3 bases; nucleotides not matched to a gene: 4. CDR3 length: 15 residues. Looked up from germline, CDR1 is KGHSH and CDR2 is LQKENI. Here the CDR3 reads CASSPQTGDYNEQFF. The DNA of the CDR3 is TGTGCCAGCTCACCCCAGACAGGGGACTACAATGAGCAGTTCTTC.

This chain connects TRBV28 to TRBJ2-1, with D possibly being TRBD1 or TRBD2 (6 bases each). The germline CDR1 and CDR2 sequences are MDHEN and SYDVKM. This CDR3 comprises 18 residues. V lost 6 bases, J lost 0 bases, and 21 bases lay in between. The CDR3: CASSSPGAPGSSYNEQFF. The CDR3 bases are TGTGCCAGCAGCTCCCCGGGGGCCCCAGGAAGCTCCTACAATGAGCAGTTCTTC.

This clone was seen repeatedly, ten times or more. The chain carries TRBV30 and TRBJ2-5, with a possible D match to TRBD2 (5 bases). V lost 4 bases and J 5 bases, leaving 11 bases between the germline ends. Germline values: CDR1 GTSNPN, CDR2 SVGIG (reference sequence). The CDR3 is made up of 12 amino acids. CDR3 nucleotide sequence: TGTGCCTGGAAGCGGAGATTGGAGACCCAGTACTTC. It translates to CAWKRRLETQYF.

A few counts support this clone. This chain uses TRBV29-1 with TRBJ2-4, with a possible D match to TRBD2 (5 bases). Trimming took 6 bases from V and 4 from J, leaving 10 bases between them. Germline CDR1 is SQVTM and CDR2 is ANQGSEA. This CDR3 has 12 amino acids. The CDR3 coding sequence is TGCAGCGTGGAGACGGGGAAAAACATTCAGTACTTC. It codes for CSVETGKNIQYF.